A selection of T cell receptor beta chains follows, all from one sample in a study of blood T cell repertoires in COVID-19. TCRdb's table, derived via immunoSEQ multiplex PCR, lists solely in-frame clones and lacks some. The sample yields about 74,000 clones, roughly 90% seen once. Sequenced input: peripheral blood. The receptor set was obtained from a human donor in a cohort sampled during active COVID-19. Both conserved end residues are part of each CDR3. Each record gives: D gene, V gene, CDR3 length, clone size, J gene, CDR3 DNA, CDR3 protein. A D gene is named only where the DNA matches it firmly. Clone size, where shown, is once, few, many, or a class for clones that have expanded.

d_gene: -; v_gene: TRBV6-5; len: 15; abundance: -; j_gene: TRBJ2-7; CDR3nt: TGTGCCAGCAGTCCGACTAGGTACCGCTCCTACGAGCAGTACTTC; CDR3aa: CASSPTRYRSYEQYF
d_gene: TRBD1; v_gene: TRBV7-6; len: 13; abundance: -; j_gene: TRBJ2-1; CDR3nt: TGTGCCAGCAGCTTATCACAGGGGCGTGAGCAGTTCTTC; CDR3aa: CASSLSQGREQFF
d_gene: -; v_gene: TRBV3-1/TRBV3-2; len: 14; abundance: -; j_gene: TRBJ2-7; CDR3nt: TGTGCCAGCAGCCAAGTGACAGGTTCCTACGAGCAGTACTTC; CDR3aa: CASSQVTGSYEQYF
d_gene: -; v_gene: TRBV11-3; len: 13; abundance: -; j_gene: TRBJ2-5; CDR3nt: TGTGCCAGCAGCTTTCGGGTTGGAGAGACCCAGTACTTC; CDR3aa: CASSFRVGETQYF
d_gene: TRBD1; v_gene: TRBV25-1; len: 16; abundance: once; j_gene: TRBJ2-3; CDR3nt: TGTGCCAGCAGTGAGGGAGGGACAGGGCAGGGAGATACGCAGTATTTT; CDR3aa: CASSEGGTGQGDTQYF
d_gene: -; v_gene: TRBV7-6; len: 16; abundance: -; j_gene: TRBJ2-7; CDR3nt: TGTGCCAGCAGCCCCCGCGGCTCGGGTAGCTCCTACGAGCAGTACTTC; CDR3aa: CASSPRGSGSSYEQYF
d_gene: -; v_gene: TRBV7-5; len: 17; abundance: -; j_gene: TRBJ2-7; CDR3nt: TGTGCCAGAAGCGCTGAGACAGAAACACCATCTCTCTACGAGCAGTACTTC; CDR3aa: CARSAETETPSLYEQYF
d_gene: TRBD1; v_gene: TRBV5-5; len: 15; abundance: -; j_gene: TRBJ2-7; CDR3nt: TGTGCCAGCAGCTTGGAGGGACAGGGGATCCACGAGCAGTACTTC; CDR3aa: CASSLEGQGIHEQYF
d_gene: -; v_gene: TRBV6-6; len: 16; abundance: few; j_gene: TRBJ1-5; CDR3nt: TGTGCCAGCAGTTACGAGGTGATAGAGTCTTCGAGCCCCCAGCATTTT; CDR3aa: CASSYEVIESSSPQHF
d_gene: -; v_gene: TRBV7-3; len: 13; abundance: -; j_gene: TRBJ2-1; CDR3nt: TGTGCCAGCAGCACAGCCCAATACAATGAGCAGTTCTTC; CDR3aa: CASSTAQYNEQFF
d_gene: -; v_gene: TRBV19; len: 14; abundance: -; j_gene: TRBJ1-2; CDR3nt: TGTGCCAGTAGTGCGGGTTCGGCCTACTATGGCTACACCTTC; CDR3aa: CASSAGSAYYGYTF
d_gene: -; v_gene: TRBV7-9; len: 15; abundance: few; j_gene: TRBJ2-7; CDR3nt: TGTGCCAGCAGCCCGTCCCTAGCGACGGTCTACGAGCAGTACTTC; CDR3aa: CASSPSLATVYEQYF
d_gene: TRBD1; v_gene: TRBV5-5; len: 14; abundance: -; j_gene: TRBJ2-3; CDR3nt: TGTGCCAGCAGCGAGACAGGGGACCGGGTTACGCAGTATTTT; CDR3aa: CASSETGDRVTQYF
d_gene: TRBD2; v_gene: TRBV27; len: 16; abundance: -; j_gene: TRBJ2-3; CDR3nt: TGTGCCAGCAGAAGAGCGGGGATCATAAGCACAGATACGCAGTATTTT; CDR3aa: CASRRAGIISTDTQYF
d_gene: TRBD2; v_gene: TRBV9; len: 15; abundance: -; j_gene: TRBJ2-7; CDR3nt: TGTGCCAGCAGCGTGGGACTAGCGTACTCCTACGAGCAGTACTTC; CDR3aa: CASSVGLAYSYEQYF
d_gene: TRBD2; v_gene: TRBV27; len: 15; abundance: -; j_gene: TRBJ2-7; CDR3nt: TGTGCCAGCAGTCTTCTAGCGGATATGCCCTACGAGCAGTACTTC; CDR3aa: CASSLLADMPYEQYF
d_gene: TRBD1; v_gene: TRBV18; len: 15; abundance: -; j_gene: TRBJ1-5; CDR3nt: TGTGCCAGCTCATTAGGACAGGGGGGCAATCAGCCCCAGCATTTT; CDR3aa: CASSLGQGGNQPQHF
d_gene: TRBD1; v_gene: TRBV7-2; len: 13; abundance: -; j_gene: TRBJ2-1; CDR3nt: TGTGCCAGCACCAAGACAGGGGGCAGTGAGCAGTTCTTC; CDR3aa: CASTKTGGSEQFF
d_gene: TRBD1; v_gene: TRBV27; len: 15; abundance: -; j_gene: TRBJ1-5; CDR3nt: TGTGCCAGCCGACAAGGACAGGGGGCGAATCAGCCCCAGCATTTT; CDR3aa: CASRQGQGANQPQHF
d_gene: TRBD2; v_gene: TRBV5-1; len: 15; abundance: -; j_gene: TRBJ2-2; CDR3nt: TGCGCCAGCAGCCGGACTAGCGGGAACACCGGGGAGCTGTTTTTT; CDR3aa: CASSRTSGNTGELFF
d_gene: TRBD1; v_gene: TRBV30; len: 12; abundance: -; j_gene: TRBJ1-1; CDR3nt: TGTGCCTCAAGACAGGGGTCCACTGAAGCTTTCTTT; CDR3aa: CASRQGSTEAFF
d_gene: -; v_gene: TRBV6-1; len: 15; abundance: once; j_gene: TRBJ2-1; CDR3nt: TGTGCCAGCAGTGAATTGGCGGTGGGGGCCGATGAGCAGTTCTTC; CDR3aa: CASSELAVGADEQFF
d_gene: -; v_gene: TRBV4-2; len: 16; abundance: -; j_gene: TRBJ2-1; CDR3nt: TGTGCCAGCAGCCAAGAGGACAGCCGGTCCTACAATGAGCAGTTCTTC; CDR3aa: CASSQEDSRSYNEQFF
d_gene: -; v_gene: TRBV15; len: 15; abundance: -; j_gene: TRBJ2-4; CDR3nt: TGTGCCACCAGCAGAGATTTGAGCGGCAAAAACATTCAGTACTTC; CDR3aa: CATSRDLSGKNIQYF
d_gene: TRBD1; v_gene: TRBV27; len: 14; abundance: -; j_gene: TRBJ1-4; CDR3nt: TGTGCCAGCAGTTTAGGGGCAGCAGGGGGAAAACTGTTTTTT; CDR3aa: CASSLGAAGGKLFF
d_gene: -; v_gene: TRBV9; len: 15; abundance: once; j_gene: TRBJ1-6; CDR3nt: TGTGCCAGCAGCGTAGACTGGACAATAAATTCACCCCTCCACTTT; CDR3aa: CASSVDWTINSPLHF
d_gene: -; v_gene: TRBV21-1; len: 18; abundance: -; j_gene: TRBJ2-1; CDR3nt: TGTGCCAGCAGCAAAGGGCTAGCGGGAGAGTTGGCCTACAATGAGCAGTTCTTC; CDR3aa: CASSKGLAGELAYNEQFF
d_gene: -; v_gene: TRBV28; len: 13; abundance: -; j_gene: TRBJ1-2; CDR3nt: TGTGCCAGCAGTTTATGGCCGGGAGGAGGCTACACCTTC; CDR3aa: CASSLWPGGGYTF
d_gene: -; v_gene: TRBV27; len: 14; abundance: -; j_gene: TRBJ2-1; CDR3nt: TGTGCCAGCAGTTTAGGGTCCAGGCACAATGAGCAGTTCTTC; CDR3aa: CASSLGSRHNEQFF
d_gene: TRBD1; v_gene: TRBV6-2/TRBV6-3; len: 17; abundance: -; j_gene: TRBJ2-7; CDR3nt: TGTGCCAGCAGTTATATATTCCGGGACAGCAAATCCTACGAGCAGTACTTC; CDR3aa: CASSYIFRDSKSYEQYF
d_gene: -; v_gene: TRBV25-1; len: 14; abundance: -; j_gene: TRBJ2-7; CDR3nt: TGTGCCAGCAGTTCCTCTAGCGAGACCTACGAGCAGTACTTC; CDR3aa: CASSSSSETYEQYF
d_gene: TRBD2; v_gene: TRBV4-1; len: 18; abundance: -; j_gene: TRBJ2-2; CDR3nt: TGCGCCAGCAGCCAAGTCGGGACTAGCGGGAGGGTGGCCGGGGAGCTGTTTTTT; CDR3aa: CASSQVGTSGRVAGELFF
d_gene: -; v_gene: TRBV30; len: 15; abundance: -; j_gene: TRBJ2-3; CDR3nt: TGTGCCTGGAGTGGAGTCGACAGGTTACCAGATACGCAGTATTTT; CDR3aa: CAWSGVDRLPDTQYF
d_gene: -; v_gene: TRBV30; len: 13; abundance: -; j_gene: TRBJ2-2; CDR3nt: TGTGCCTGGAACACGGTGTCGGGCGGGGAGCTGTTTTTT; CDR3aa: CAWNTVSGGELFF
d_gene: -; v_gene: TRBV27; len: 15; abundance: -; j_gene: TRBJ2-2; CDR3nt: TGTGCCAGCAGTTTGCGGCCAGGGCCCACCGGGGAGCTGTTTTTT; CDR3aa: CASSLRPGPTGELFF
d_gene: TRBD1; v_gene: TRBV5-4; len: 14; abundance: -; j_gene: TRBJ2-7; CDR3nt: TGTGCCAGCAGCCCGGGACAGGGGGCCTACGAGCAGTACTTC; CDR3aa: CASSPGQGAYEQYF
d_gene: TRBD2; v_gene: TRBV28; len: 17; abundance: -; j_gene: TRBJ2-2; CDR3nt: TGTGCCAGCAGTTCGACTAGCGGGAGGGCCAACCCCGGGGAGCTGTTTTTT; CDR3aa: CASSSTSGRANPGELFF
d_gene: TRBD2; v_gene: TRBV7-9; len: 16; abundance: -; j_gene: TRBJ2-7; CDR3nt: TGTGCCAGCAGCCCCGCGAGCGGGAGGGCCCTCCACGAGCAGTACTTC; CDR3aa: CASSPASGRALHEQYF
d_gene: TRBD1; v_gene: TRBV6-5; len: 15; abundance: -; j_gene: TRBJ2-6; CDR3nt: TGTGCCAGCACCGCCGACAGGGCTGGGGCCAACGTCCTGACTTTC; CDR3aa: CASTADRAGANVLTF
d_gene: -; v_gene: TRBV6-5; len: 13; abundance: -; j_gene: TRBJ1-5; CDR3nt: TGTGCCAGTACAGGGCTAGCCAATCAGCCCCAGCATTTT; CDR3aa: CASTGLANQPQHF
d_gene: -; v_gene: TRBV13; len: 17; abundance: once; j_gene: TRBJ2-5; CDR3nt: TGTGCCAGCAGCTTGGACAGGGTAATTGGGAGGGGAGAGACCCAGTACTTC; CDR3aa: CASSLDRVIGRGETQYF
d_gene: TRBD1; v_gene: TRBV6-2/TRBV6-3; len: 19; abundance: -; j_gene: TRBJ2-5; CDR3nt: TGTGCCAGCAGTTTCTTCTCGAAGGGGACAGCGAACTTCCAAGAGACCCAGTACTTC; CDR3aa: CASSFFSKGTANFQETQYF
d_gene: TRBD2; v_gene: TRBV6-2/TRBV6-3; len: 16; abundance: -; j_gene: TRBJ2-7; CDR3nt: TGTGCCAGCAGTTACTCGCGGGGGGTAGGGTCCTACGAGCAGTACTTC; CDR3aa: CASSYSRGVGSYEQYF
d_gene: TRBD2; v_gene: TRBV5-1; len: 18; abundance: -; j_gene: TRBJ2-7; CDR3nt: TGCGCCAGCAGCTCGGGACTAGCGGGGTGGCGGCCGAACTACGAGCAGTACTTC; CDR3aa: CASSSGLAGWRPNYEQYF
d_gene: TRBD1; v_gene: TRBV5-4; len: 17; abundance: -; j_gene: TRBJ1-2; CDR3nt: TGTGCCAGCAGCTTGGACTCCGGGACAGGGGGCGCACTTGGCTACACCTTC; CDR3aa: CASSLDSGTGGALGYTF
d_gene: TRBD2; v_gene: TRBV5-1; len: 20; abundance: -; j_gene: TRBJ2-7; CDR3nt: TGCGCCAGCAGCTTGGAAGGACTAGCGGGAGGGTCCTCGAGCTCCTACGAGCAGTACTTC; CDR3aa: CASSLEGLAGGSSSSYEQYF
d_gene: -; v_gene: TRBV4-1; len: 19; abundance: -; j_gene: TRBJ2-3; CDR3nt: TGCGCCAGCAGCCAAGTCCTCCGGACTACCAGCGGGTTCACAGATACGCAGTATTTT; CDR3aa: CASSQVLRTTSGFTDTQYF
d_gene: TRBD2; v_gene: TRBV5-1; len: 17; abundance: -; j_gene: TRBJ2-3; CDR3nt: TGCGCCAGCAGCTACCGGACTAGCGGGAGGGAGGGCGATACGCAGTATTTT; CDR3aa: CASSYRTSGREGDTQYF
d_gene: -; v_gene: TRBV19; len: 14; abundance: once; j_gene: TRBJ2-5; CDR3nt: TGTGCCAGTAGTCAACAGGGAAGTCGAGAGACCCAGTACTTC; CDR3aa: CASSQQGSRETQYF
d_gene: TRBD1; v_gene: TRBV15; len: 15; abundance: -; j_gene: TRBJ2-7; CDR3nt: TGTGCCACCAGCCCCGAGACAGGGGTTTACCACGAGCAGTACTTC; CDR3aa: CATSPETGVYHEQYF
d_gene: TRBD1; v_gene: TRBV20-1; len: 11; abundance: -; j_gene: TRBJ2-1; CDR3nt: TGCAGTGCTGAGACAGGGTATGAGCAGTTCTTC; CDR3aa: CSAETGYEQFF
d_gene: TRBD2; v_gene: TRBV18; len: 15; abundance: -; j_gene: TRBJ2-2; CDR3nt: TGTGCCAGCTCACCCGCTAGCGGGAAGGTCGGGGAGCTGTTTTTT; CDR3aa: CASSPASGKVGELFF
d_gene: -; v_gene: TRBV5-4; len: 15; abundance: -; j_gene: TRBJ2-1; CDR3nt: TGTGCCAGCAGCTCCTCAGGAAGCTCCTACAATGAGCAGTTCTTC; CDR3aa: CASSSSGSSYNEQFF
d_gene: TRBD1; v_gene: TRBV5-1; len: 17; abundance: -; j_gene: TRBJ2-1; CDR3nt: TGCGCCAGCAGCTTGTTAGGGGGCCGGAGCTCCTACAATGAGCAGTTCTTC; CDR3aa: CASSLLGGRSSYNEQFF